The 4 T cell receptor beta chains below were found in one sample sequenced in a study of cytomegalovirus exposure and HLA in healthy donors. The PCR made use of 60 Vbeta and 13 Jbeta primers. TCRdb's copy holds only in-frame clones and misses some; the assay was immunoSEQ multiplex PCR. The sample holds roughly 200,000 clones; about 85% are singletons and the top ten take around 0.98%. Sequencing used PBMCs. These receptors were obtained from a boy between 2 and 10 years old in good health and CMV-seronegative.

Written as DNA, the CDR3 is TGCAGCGTCCAACATGACACCGGGGAGCTGTTTTTT. Its protein is CSVQHDTGELFF. The rearrangement links TRBV29-1 to TRBJ2-2; D not certain. Trimming took 6 bases from V and 3 from J, leaving 8 bases between them. This CDR3 spans 12 amino acids. CDR1 and CDR2 from the germline V gene are SQVTM and ANQGSEA.

This clone was seen more than once but under ten times. The chain combines TRBV6-1 with TRBJ1-5, with 9 bases matching TRBD1. The CDR3 has 16 amino acids. The trim removed 3 bases at V and 4 bases at J, leaving 7 bases unmatched. Germline V lookup: CDR1 MNHNS, CDR2 SASEGT. The CDR3 reads CASSDTGQGFNQPQHF. CDR3 bases: TGTGCCAGCAGTGACACGGGACAGGGATTTAATCAGCCCCAGCATTTT.

This clone was seen only once. The chain combines TRBV9 with TRBJ2-3; TRBD2 aligns across 12 bases. The V gene's germline CDR1 is SGDLS and CDR2 YYNGEE. The V segment lost 3 bases and the J segment 6 bases; nucleotides outside the gene matches: 5. The CDR3 is made up of 15 amino acids. In DNA form, the CDR3 reads TGTGCCAGCAGCGGAGGACTAGCGGGAATGGATACGCAGTATTTT. It translates to CASSGGLAGMDTQYF.

The rearrangement joins TRBV30 to TRBJ1-5, with TRBD1 as a possible D gene (6 bases). CDR1 is GTSNPN, CDR2 SVGIG, per germline (reference sequence). Trimming left V 2 bases short and J 8 bases short, with 19 bases between. This CDR3 has 15 amino acids. The DNA for the CDR3 is TGTGCCTGGAGTCCCAGGGCGTCAGGGGAGAAGCCCCAGCATTTT. Residues: CAWSPRASGEKPQHF.